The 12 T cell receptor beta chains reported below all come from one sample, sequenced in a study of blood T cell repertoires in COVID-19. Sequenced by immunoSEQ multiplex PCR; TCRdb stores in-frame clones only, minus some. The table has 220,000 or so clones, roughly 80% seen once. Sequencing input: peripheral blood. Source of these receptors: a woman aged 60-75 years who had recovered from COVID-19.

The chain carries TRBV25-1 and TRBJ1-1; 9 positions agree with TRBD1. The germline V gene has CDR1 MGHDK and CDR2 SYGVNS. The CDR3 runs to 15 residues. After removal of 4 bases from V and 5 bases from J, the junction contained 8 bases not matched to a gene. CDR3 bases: TGTGCCAGCAGTGCGTCACAGGGGGCTCTGACTGAAGCTTTCTTT. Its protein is CASSASQGALTEAFF.

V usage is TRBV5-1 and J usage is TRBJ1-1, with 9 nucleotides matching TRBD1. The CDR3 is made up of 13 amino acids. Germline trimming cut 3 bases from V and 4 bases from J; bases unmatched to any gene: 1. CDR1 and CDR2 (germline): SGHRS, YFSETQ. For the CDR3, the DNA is TGCGCCAGCAGCTCACAGGGGGCCACTGAAGCTTTCTTT. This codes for CASSSQGATEAFF.

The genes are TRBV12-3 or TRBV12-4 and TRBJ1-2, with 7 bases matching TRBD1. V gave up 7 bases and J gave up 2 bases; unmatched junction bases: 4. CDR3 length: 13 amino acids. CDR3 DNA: TGTGCCAGCACCCCGGACAGGAACTATGGCTACACCTTC. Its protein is CASTPDRNYGYTF.

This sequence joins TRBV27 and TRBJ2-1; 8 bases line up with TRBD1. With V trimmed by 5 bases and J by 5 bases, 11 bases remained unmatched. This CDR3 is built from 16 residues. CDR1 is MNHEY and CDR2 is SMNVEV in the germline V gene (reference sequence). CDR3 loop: CASSLFRGLFDNEQFF. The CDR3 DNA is TGTGCCAGCAGTCTCTTCAGGGGGCTCTTCGACAATGAGCAGTTCTTC.

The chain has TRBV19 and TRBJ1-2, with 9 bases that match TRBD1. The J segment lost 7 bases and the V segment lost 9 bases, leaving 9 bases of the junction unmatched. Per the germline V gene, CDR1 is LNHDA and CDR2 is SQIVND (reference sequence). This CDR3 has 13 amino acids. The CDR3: CASEPGQGLGYTF. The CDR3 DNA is TGTGCCAGCGAACCGGGACAGGGCCTTGGCTACACCTTC.

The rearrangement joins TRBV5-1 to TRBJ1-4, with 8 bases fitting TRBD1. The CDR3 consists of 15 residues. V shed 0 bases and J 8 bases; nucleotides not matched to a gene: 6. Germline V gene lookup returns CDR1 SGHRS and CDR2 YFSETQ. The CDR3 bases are TGCGCCAGCAGCTTGGAAGGTCAGGGGGCGGAAAAACTGTTTTTT. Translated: CASSLEGQGAEKLFF. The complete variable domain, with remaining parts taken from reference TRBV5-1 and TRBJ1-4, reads KAGVTQTPRYLIKTRGQQVTLSCSPISGHRSVSWYQQTPGQGLQFLFEYFSETQRNKGNFPGRFSGRQFSNSRSEMNVSTLELGDSALYLCASSLEGQGAEKLFFGSGTQLSVL.

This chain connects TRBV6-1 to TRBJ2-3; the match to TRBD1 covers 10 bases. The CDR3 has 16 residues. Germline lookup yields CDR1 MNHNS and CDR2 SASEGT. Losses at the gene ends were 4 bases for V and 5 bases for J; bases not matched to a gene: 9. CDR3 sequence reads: CASSARDRGALDTQYF. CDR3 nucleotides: TGTGCCAGCAGTGCCCGGGACAGGGGCGCCTTAGATACGCAGTATTTT.

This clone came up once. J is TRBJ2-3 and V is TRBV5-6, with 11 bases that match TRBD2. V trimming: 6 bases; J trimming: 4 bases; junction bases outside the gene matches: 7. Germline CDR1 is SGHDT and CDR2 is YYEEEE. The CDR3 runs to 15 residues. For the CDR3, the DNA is TGTGCCAGCACCTCACTAGCGGGAGAAGCAGATACGCAGTATTTT. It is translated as CASTSLAGEADTQYF.

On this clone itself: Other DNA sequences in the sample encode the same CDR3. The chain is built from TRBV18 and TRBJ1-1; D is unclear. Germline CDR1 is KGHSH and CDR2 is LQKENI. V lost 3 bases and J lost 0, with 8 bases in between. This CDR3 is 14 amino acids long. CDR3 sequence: CASSPTGMNTEAFF. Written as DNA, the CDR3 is TGTGCCAGCTCACCGACGGGAATGAACACTGAAGCTTTCTTT.

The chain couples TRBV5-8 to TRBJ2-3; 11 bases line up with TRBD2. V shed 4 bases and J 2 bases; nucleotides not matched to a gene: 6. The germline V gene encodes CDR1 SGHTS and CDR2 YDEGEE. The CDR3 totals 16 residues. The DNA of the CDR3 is TGTGCCAGCAGCGGGGCTAGCGGGGGGACCACAGATACGCAGTATTTT. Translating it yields CASSGASGGTTDTQYF.

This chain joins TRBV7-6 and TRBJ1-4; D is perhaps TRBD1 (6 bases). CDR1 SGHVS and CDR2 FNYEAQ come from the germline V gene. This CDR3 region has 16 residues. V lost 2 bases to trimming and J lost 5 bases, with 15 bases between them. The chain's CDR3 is CASSLKGGFGNEKLFF. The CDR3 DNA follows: TGTGCCAGCAGCTTAAAAGGGGGTTTCGGAAATGAAAAACTGTTTTTT.

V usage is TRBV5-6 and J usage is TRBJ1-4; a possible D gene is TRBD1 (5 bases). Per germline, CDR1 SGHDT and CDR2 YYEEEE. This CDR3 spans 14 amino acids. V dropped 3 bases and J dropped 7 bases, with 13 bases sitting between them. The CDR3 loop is CASSSQGGVEKLFF. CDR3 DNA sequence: TGTGCCAGCAGCTCCCAGGGAGGAGTTGAAAAACTGTTTTTT.